The TCR beta chain under discussion was sequenced for a study of T cells in Graves' hyperthyroidism and ophthalmopathy. In its sample, this clonotype was seen a few times. Antigen unknown. Amplification yielded TCR beta CDR3 regions, with RNA transcripts as the source. When the TCR CDR3 underwent first-round RT-PCR, the HTBI primer set was used. From the multiplex PCR reads, TCRdb called clonotypes with MiXCR, one entry per CDR3 protein. The sample includes fewer than 550,000 distinct CDR3 sequences, about a sixth of them seen just once. Out of approximately 10 ml of fresh peripheral blood came the PBMCs. V was shortened by 2 bases and J by 1 base, with 4 bases between the two germline ends. The CDR3 is 14 residues long. Germline V gene sequence: CDR1 SGDLS, CDR2 YYNGEE. Study results and caveats: Through a model of 13 V-J features, ophthalmopathy was separated from stable hyperthyroidism.

The chain couples TRBV9 to TRBJ2-6; no clear D gene. The material sequenced was blood. This TCR was recovered from a woman aged 18-35 years with Graves' hyperthyroidism. Here the CDR3 DNA reads TGTGCCAGCAGCGTGTTTTCTGGGGCCAACGTCCTGACTTTC. Amino acid sequence: CASSVFSGANVLTF.